These 30 T cell receptor beta chains were all obtained from the same sample, sequenced in a study of T cells in Graves' hyperthyroidism and ophthalmopathy. Authors of the study amplified TCR beta CDR3 regions from RNA transcripts. HTBI primers were used for first-round RT-PCR of the TCR CDR3. TCRdb re-called the multiplex PCR reads through MiXCR, storing one row per CDR3 protein. The data hold 550,000 to 800,000 distinct CDR3 sequences, with approximately 15% observed a single time. The sequenced material came from blood. Source of these receptors: a man aged 50 to 60 with Graves' hyperthyroidism.

The DNA for the CDR3 is TGTGCCAGCAGTTCCGGGACAGGGGGTGGTGGGTTTGGGGCTTTCTTT. Residues: CASSSGTGGGGFGAFF. The J gene is TRBJ1-1, the V gene TRBV7-3; 11 bases match TRBD1. The CDR3 runs 16 residues. J gave up 11 bases and V 6 bases, and 17 bases lay outside the gene matches. Germline-derived CDR1 and CDR2 are SGHTA and FQGTGA.

This clonotype was observed many times. The chain employs TRBV20-1 and TRBJ1-4; D is unresolved. CDR1 is DFQATT and CDR2 is SNEGSKA in the germline V gene (reference sequence). This CDR3 is 14 amino acids long. V gave up 0 bases and J gave up 0 bases, with 5 bases separating them. The CDR3, as DNA: TGCAGTGCTAGAGAACATTCAACTAATGAAAAACTGTTTTTT. As protein: CSAREHSTNEKLFF.

The chain recombines TRBV7-6 with TRBJ1-5; D uncertain. The CDR3 has 13 amino acids. Germline V gene data show CDR1 as SGHVS and CDR2 as FNYEAQ. With 5 bases removed from V and 4 bases from J, the gap between germline ends came to 9 bases. Here the CDR3 reads CASSMTRNQPQHF. CDR3 nucleotide sequence: TGTGCCAGCAGCATGACGAGGAATCAGCCCCAGCATTTT.

This clonotype was detected only a few times. The chain is built from TRBV11-2 and TRBJ2-7; TRBD2 might be the D (5 bases). The germline gives CDR1 SGHAT, CDR2 FQNNGV. The CDR3 extends over 15 amino acids. V was trimmed by 4 bases and J by 6 bases, leaving 19 bases between them. The CDR3 region has the DNA TGTGCCAGCAGCTACCTCGGCGGGCTGCGGGTCGAGCAGTACTTC. This sequence encodes CASSYLGGLRVEQYF.

Turning to this clonotype: This may come from a read error, since a much larger clone is one base off. V usage is TRBV24-1 and J usage is TRBJ1-1; D uncertain. Germline-derived CDR1 and CDR2 are KGHDR and SFDVKD. CDR3 size: 14 residues. This chain's CDR3 is CAASDGPSSTEAFF. The CDR3 nucleotides are TGTGCCGCCAGTGATGGGCCTTCGAGCACTGAAGCTTTCTTT.

This clonotype was found a few times. The chain uses TRBV5-1 and TRBJ2-5; 9 bases fit TRBD2. CDR1 and CDR2 (germline): SGHRS, YFSETQ. With V trimmed by 4 bases and J by 3 bases, 10 bases remained unmatched. The CDR3 runs 16 residues. The CDR3 region has the DNA TGCGCCAGCAGCGCTATAGCGGGAGTTGGGGAAGAGACCCAGTACTTC. It codes for CASSAIAGVGEETQYF.

This clonotype appeared a few times. An end of the junction does not agree with germline; a read error may underlie this. J is TRBJ2-5 and V is TRBV28; 10 nucleotides agree with TRBD2. This CDR3 has 14 amino acids. Germline lookup yields CDR1 MDHEN and CDR2 SYDVKM. The CDR3 spells CASRQGASGGLVDF. CDR3 sequence (DNA): TGTGCCAGCAGGCAAGGGGCTAGCGGGGGCCTGGTGGACTTC.

This clonotype was seen ten or more times. The chain is built from TRBV7-9 and TRBJ2-5; 8 nucleotides align to TRBD1. Germline V gene lookup returns CDR1 SEHNR and CDR2 FQNEAQ (reference sequence). After removal of 5 bases from V and 4 bases from J, the junction contained 3 bases not matched to a gene. The CDR3 extends over 13 amino acids. CDR3 sequence: CASSRGQGETQYF. DNA of the CDR3: TGTGCCAGCAGCCGCGGACAGGGAGAGACCCAGTACTTC.

This clonotype was seen repeatedly, ten times or more. The chain is built from TRBV2 and TRBJ2-7; TRBD2 matches 12 bases. The CDR3 loop spans 15 amino acids. The ends lost 7 bases at V and 2 bases at J; junction bases unmatched: 6. Germline loops: CDR1 SNHLY, CDR2 FYNNEI. CDR3 protein: CASIIRTSGAYEQYF. The CDR3, as DNA: TGTGCCAGCATCATCAGGACTAGCGGGGCCTACGAGCAGTACTTC.

This clonotype was seen a handful of times. This chain connects TRBV12-3 or TRBV12-4 to TRBJ2-7; no reliable D call. The V end lost 7 bases, the J end lost 2 bases, and 12 bases lay between the germline ends. This CDR3 has 13 residues. This chain's CDR3 is CASTSDTAYEQYF. In DNA form, the CDR3 reads TGTGCCAGCACTAGTGACACGGCCTACGAGCAGTACTTC.

The chain is built from TRBV7-6 and TRBJ2-3; D might be TRBD1 (6 bases). Trimming took off 1 base at V and 3 bases at J, with 11 bases between the two ends. The V gene's germline CDR1 is SGHVS and CDR2 FNYEAQ. CDR3 length: 15 residues. The CDR3: CASSLEVQGTDTQYF. DNA of the CDR3: TGTGCCAGCAGCTTAGAGGTACAGGGTACAGATACGCAGTATTTT.

The genes are TRBV4-1 and TRBJ2-1; the match to TRBD2 covers 8 bases. The V gene end was trimmed by 1 base and the J gene end by 5 bases; junction bases not matched to a gene: 7. The CDR3 is 16 amino acids. Germline loops: CDR1 MGHRA, CDR2 YSYEKL. CDR3 sequence: CASSQGLVAGHNEQFF. Written as DNA, the CDR3 is TGCGCCAGCAGCCAAGGGTTGGTAGCGGGGCACAATGAGCAGTTCTTC.

V gene TRBV6-2 or TRBV6-3 combines with J gene TRBJ1-1; D remains unclear. The CDR3 runs to 13 residues. Trimming left V 2 bases short and J 6 bases short, with 10 bases between. Germline V gene lookup returns CDR1 MNHEY and CDR2 SVGEGT. Here the CDR3 reads CASSYGKYSEAFF. The CDR3 DNA follows: TGTGCCAGCAGTTACGGCAAATATTCTGAAGCTTTCTTT.

This sequence joins TRBV20-1 and TRBJ2-3; TRBD2 might be the D (5 bases). The CDR3 sequence is 13 residues long. V was pared by 6 bases and J by 3 bases, with 13 bases between. Germline assignment: CDR1 DFQATT and CDR2 SNEGSKA (reference sequence). The CDR3 DNA sequence: TGCAGTGCGCGGAGGCAGCAAACAGATACGCAGTATTTT. Encoded protein: CSARRQQTDTQYF.

This clonotype appeared a few times. The chain uses TRBV30 and TRBJ1-2, with D possibly matching TRBD1 (5 bases). The CDR3 totals 13 residues. CDR1 and CDR2 (germline): GTSNPN, SVGIG (reference sequence). V dropped 3 bases and J dropped 8 bases, with 16 bases sitting between them. CDR3 residues: CAWSEGRVGGYTF. In DNA form, the CDR3 reads TGTGCCTGGAGCGAGGGCAGGGTTGGCGGCTACACCTTC.

This sequence joins TRBV19 and TRBJ2-1; D perhaps matches TRBD1 (6 bases). The germline V and J ends were trimmed by 4 bases and 6 bases, with 22 bases remaining between them. Germline CDR1 and CDR2: LNHDA and SQIVND (reference sequence). This CDR3 has 17 residues. This CDR3 is CASSRLRPGLGANEQFF. The CDR3 DNA sequence: TGTGCCAGTAGTAGATTGCGCCCTGGGCTGGGGGCCAATGAGCAGTTCTTC.

This clonotype was counted between two and nine times. V is TRBV28 and J is TRBJ1-5; 7 nucleotides line up with TRBD1. This CDR3 is built from 14 residues. Trimming took 3 bases from V and 9 from J; bases not matched to a gene: 8. Germline CDR1 is MDHEN and CDR2 is SYDVKM. CDR3 in DNA: TGTGCCAGCAGTTTCGGGACAGAGACACGGCCCCAGCATTTT. Protein product: CASSFGTETRPQHF.

A remark on this clonotype: One junction end does not reproduce the germline sequence, and a read error may be involved. The chain has TRBV6-1 and TRBJ2-5, with 8 bases matching TRBD1. Looked up from germline, CDR1 is MNHNS and CDR2 is SASEGT. The CDR3 spans 11 residues. CDR3 DNA: TGTGCCAGCAGTGTCAAGGACAGGGTCCACTTC. As protein: CASSVKDRVHF.

This clonotype was seen many times. The chain couples TRBV6-1 to TRBJ2-3; 8 bases align to TRBD2. With 7 bases clipped from V and 1 base from J, the junction kept 7 bases outside the gene matches. CDR1 MNHNS and CDR2 SASEGT come from the germline V gene. This CDR3 region has 15 residues. The CDR3 sequence: CASKKRELRTDTQYF. The CDR3 bases are TGTGCCAGCAAAAAGCGGGAGCTCCGCACAGATACGCAGTATTTT.

This chain links TRBV30 with TRBJ1-3; unclear D gene. The CDR3 consists of 8 residues. Germline CDR1 and CDR2: GTSNPN and SVGIG (reference sequence). The CDR3 bases are TGTGCGGTAAACACCATATATTTT. Amino acids: CAVNTIYF.

This clonotype has at least ten counts. The chain couples TRBV5-1 to TRBJ2-7; 7 positions match TRBD2. V trimming: 4 bases; J trimming: 4 bases; junction bases outside the gene matches: 11. Per germline, CDR1 SGHRS and CDR2 YFSETQ. The CDR3 is 15 amino acids. This CDR3 is CASSPAAGVLYEQYF. The CDR3 DNA reads TGCGCCAGCAGCCCGGCGGCGGGAGTCTTGTACGAGCAGTACTTC.

The table lists this clonotype with a few counts. The chain employs TRBV30 and TRBJ1-1, with a weak D call TRBD1 (5 bases). Per the germline V gene, CDR1 is GTSNPN and CDR2 is SVGIG (reference sequence). There are 13 residues in the CDR3. V lost 5 bases, J lost 0 bases, and 10 bases lay in between. CDR3 nucleotide sequence: TGTGCCTGGGTTGGGACTATGAACACTGAAGCTTTCTTT. Translated: CAWVGTMNTEAFF.

This clonotype was seen at least ten times. The chain joins TRBV5-1 to TRBJ2-7; D might be TRBD1 or TRBD2, each matching 5 bases. Trimming took off 8 bases at V and 6 bases at J, with 18 bases between the two ends. Germline CDR1 and CDR2: SGHRS and YFSETQ. The CDR3 runs to 13 residues. In DNA, the CDR3 is TGCGCCAGTTCACAGGTGGGAGTTAGCGAGCAGTACTTC. Translating gives CASSQVGVSEQYF. Together with reference TRBV5-1 and TRBJ2-7, the CDR3 gives the full variable domain: KAGVTQTPRYLIKTRGQQVTLSCSPISGHRSVSWYQQTPGQGLQFLFEYFSETQRNKGNFPGRFSGRQFSNSRSEMNVSTLELGDSALYLCASSQVGVSEQYFGPGTRLTVT.

This clonotype has a count of ten or more. The gene calls are TRBV11-2 and TRBJ1-1, with D unresolved. Germline lookup yields CDR1 SGHAT and CDR2 FQNNGV. Between the trimmed V and J ends, which lost 0 bases and 7 bases, there was a span of 9 bases. This CDR3 is 13 amino acids long. This CDR3 is CASSLDSAVEAFF. Here the CDR3 DNA reads TGTGCCAGCAGCTTAGATTCGGCAGTTGAAGCTTTCTTT. Filled out from reference TRBV11-2 and TRBJ1-1, the complete variable domain reads EAGVAQSPRYKIIEKRQSVAFWCNPISGHATLYWYQQILGQGPKLLIQFQNNGVVDDSQLPKDRFSAERLKGVDSTLKIQPAKLEDSAVYLCASSLDSAVEAFFGQGTRLTVV.

This clonotype has a count of ten or more. This chain uses TRBV30 with TRBJ2-3, with 9 bases aligning to TRBD2. CDR1 and CDR2 from the germline V gene are GTSNPN and SVGIG (reference sequence). This CDR3 contains 14 residues. The junction had 5 bases not matched to a gene; V was cut back by 4 bases and J by 3 bases. In DNA form, the CDR3 reads TGTGCCTGGATGAATAGCGGGAGTACAGATACGCAGTATTTT. It is translated as CAWMNSGSTDTQYF.

Many counts were recorded for this clonotype. This sequence joins TRBV28 and TRBJ2-7; a weak D match, TRBD2 (5 bases). Germline V gene data show CDR1 as MDHEN and CDR2 as SYDVKM. The length of the CDR3 is 12 residues. Trimming removed 8 bases at V and 3 bases at J, with 11 bases between. The CDR3 sequence: CASEGSLYEQYF. The CDR3 bases are TGTGCCAGCGAGGGTTCTCTCTACGAGCAGTACTTC.

Turning to this clonotype: A much bigger clone sits one base away, suggesting this may be a read error. The J gene is TRBJ2-5, the V gene TRBV30; 8 bases align to TRBD1. The V segment lost 8 bases and the J segment 4 bases; nucleotides outside the gene matches: 9. CDR3 length: 13 residues. The germline gives CDR1 GTSNPN, CDR2 SVGIG (reference sequence). CDR3 in amino acids: CARTRQGLETQYF. CDR3 bases: TGTGCCCGGACACGACAGGGGTTAGAGACCCAGTACTTC.

This clonotype turned up a few times. This chain links TRBV25-1 with TRBJ2-7, with TRBD2 matching over 8 bases. From germline, CDR1 is MGHDK and CDR2 SYGVNS. V lost 5 bases and J lost 2; bases outside the gene matches: 5. The CDR3 sequence is 14 residues long. The CDR3 DNA is TGTGCCAGCAGTAACCCGGGACTAGCCTACGAGCAGTACTTC. Protein sequence: CASSNPGLAYEQYF.

In this sample, this clonotype turned up a few times. The chain couples TRBV28 to TRBJ2-1; tentative D call: TRBD2 (6 bases). Germline V gene data show CDR1 as MDHEN and CDR2 as SYDVKM. Trimming removed 7 bases from V and 3 bases from J, with 19 bases in between. This CDR3 comprises 16 residues. The chain's CDR3 is CASTTSLVAVYNEQFF. The CDR3 DNA follows: TGTGCCAGCACCACCTCCCTGGTAGCGGTCTACAATGAGCAGTTCTTC.

The chain has TRBV28 and TRBJ2-7; 10 bases agree with TRBD2. Germline V CDR1 and CDR2: MDHEN, SYDVKM. The junction had 5 bases not matched to a gene; V was cut back by 6 bases and J by 0 bases. The CDR3 runs to 15 residues. The CDR3 loop reads CASSAGTSDSYEQYF. DNA for the CDR3: TGTGCCAGCAGCGCCGGGACTAGCGACTCCTACGAGCAGTACTTC.